What follows are 30 T cell receptor beta chains derived from one specimen sequenced in a study of T cell repertoires in cytomegalovirus infection. TCRdb ran MiXCR on the reads and lists one entry per CDR3 protein. The repertoire holds hundreds of thousands of distinct CDR3 sequences, 9.6% seen once, with approximately 2.4% in the top ten. The sequenced material came from PBMCs. These receptors were collected from a human donor in good health (CMV status not recorded). Some clones in this sample may be carry-over from other donors' samples.

The chain is built from TRBV7-2 and TRBJ1-2; perhaps TRBD1 as D (6 bases). The ends were cut back, 2 bases at V and 5 bases at J, with 12 bases in the middle. Germline V gene data show CDR1 as SGHTA and CDR2 as FQGNSA. The CDR3 loop spans 14 amino acids. For the CDR3, the DNA is TGTGCCAGCAGCTTAACGGCAGGGGTTTATGGCTACACCTTC. It yields the protein CASSLTAGVYGYTF.

This clonotype appeared many times. The chain joins TRBV7-2 to TRBJ2-7; D is perhaps TRBD1 or TRBD2 (5 bases each). Trimming took 1 base from V and 3 from J, leaving 10 bases between them. Per the germline V gene, CDR1 is SGHTA and CDR2 is FQGNSA. This CDR3 contains 14 residues. The CDR3 DNA follows: TGTGCCAGCAGCTTAGGGGGACCGGACTACGAGCAGTACGTC. Encoded protein: CASSLGGPDYEQYV.

There are many counts of this clonotype. The rearrangement links TRBV20-1 to TRBJ2-4; TRBD2 might be the D (6 bases). V dropped 3 bases and J dropped 7 bases, with 13 bases sitting between them. The germline V gene encodes CDR1 DFQATT and CDR2 SNEGSKA (reference sequence). CDR3 size: 13 residues. The CDR3 is CSASVKEGNIQYF. DNA for the CDR3: TGCAGTGCTAGCGTTAAGGAGGGGAACATTCAGTACTTC.

At least ten counts were recorded for this clonotype. The chain has TRBV4-2 and TRBJ2-2; D gene unclear. There are 15 residues in the CDR3. Per the germline V gene, CDR1 is LGHNA and CDR2 is YNFKEQ. Deletions cut 1 base from V and 5 bases from J, with 11 bases between. The chain's CDR3 is CASSQGAADTGELFF. The CDR3 DNA sequence: TGTGCCAGCAGCCAAGGGGCCGCAGATACCGGGGAGCTGTTTTTT.

This clonotype was counted ten times or more. The V call is TRBV28, the J call TRBJ1-1; TRBD1 matches at 7 bases. The trim removed 6 bases at V and 1 base at J, leaving 11 bases unmatched. The germline V gene encodes CDR1 MDHEN and CDR2 SYDVKM. This CDR3 has 16 amino acids. The chain's CDR3 is CASRHSRDRENTEAFF. The CDR3 DNA is TGTGCCAGCAGGCATTCTCGAGACAGGGAGAACACTGAAGCTTTCTTT.

The sample holds many counts of this clonotype. The chain couples TRBV6-2 or TRBV6-3 to TRBJ2-1; 7 nucleotides align to TRBD2. CDR3 length equals 16 residues. V lost 2 bases, J lost 3 bases, and 7 bases stayed unmatched. In germline, CDR1 is MNHEY, CDR2 SVGEGT. Written as DNA, the CDR3 is TGTGCCAGCAGTTACGGTCGCACTAGCGACTACAATGAGCAGTTCTTC. Protein sequence: CASSYGRTSDYNEQFF.

The table lists this clonotype with a few counts. The chain couples TRBV6-4 to TRBJ2-1, with D unresolved. Per germline, CDR1 MRHNA and CDR2 SNTAGT. V dropped 9 bases and J dropped 2 bases, with 11 bases sitting between them. This CDR3 contains 13 residues. Written as DNA, the CDR3 is TGTGCCAGTGCTACGCATACCTACAATGAGCAGTTCTTC. Encoded protein: CASATHTYNEQFF.

This clonotype has at least ten counts. The rearrangement links TRBV12-3 or TRBV12-4 to TRBJ1-2, with 7 bases lining up with TRBD1. V shed 5 bases and J 3 bases; nucleotides not matched to a gene: 3. This CDR3 has 13 residues. The CDR3 is CASSPGTDYGYTF. In DNA, the CDR3 is TGTGCCAGCAGTCCAGGGACAGACTATGGCTACACCTTC.

The genes are TRBV5-1 and TRBJ2-1; the D is unclear. The germline CDR1 and CDR2 sequences are SGHRS and YFSETQ. The length of the CDR3 is 12 residues. V lost 4 bases to trimming and J lost 4 bases, with 6 bases between them. This CDR3 is CASSEEYNEQFF. Here the CDR3 DNA reads TGCGCCAGCAGCGAGGAATACAATGAGCAGTTCTTC.

This chain uses TRBV2 with TRBJ1-5, with 7 positions matching TRBD1. The CDR3 contains 14 residues. Germline-derived CDR1 and CDR2 are SNHLY and FYNNEI. V lost 4 bases, J lost 5 bases, and 5 bases stayed unmatched. CDR3 DNA: TGTGCCAGCAGTGGGACAGGCAGTTATCAGCCCCAGCATTTT. Its translation is CASSGTGSYQPQHF. Full variable domain (outside the CDR3, taken from reference TRBV2 and TRBJ1-5): EPEVTQTPSHQVTQMGQEVILRCVPISNHLYFYWYRQILGQKVEFLVSFYNNEISEKSEIFDDQFSVERPDGSNFTLKIRSTKLEDSAMYFCASSGTGSYQPQHFGDGTRLSIL.

This clonotype has a handful of counts. The J gene is TRBJ2-5, the V gene TRBV6-5; 11 bases are shared with TRBD2. The CDR3 sequence is 15 residues long. Unmatched junction bases numbered 9, after V lost 7 bases and J lost 5 bases. Germline values: CDR1 MNHEY, CDR2 SVGAGI. The CDR3 reads CASNKGLAVRETQYF. In DNA, the CDR3 is TGTGCCAGCAATAAGGGACTAGCGGTCCGGGAGACCCAGTACTTC.

The chain is built from TRBV14 and TRBJ2-1; TRBD2 might be the D (6 bases). Germline-derived CDR1 and CDR2 are SGHDN and FVKESK. Trimming took off 1 base at V and 2 bases at J, with 24 bases between the two ends. CDR3 size: 20 residues. CDR3 amino acids: CASSQVSGGGWREAYNEQFF. CDR3 DNA sequence: TGTGCCAGCAGCCAAGTTTCCGGGGGTGGATGGAGGGAGGCCTACAATGAGCAGTTCTTC.

The chain links TRBV7-6 to TRBJ1-1, with TRBD1 matching 7 bases. The CDR3 totals 18 residues. Per the germline V gene, CDR1 is SGHVS and CDR2 is FNYEAQ. V shed 5 bases and J 0 bases; nucleotides not matched to a gene: 15. DNA of the CDR3: TGTGCCAGCAGCCAGGGGGGGCACAGTACCAAGATGAACACTGAAGCTTTCTTT. It encodes CASSQGGHSTKMNTEAFF.

V and J are TRBV4-2 and TRBJ1-5, with D hard to call. The CDR3 runs 16 residues. In germline, CDR1 is LGHNA, CDR2 YNFKEQ. V gave up 3 bases and J gave up 2 bases, with 14 bases separating them. For the CDR3, the DNA is TGTGCCAGCAGCCAGTGGGGAGACGCGGGCAATCAGCCCCAGCATTTT. This encodes CASSQWGDAGNQPQHF.

This clonotype was observed many times. The genes are TRBV7-9 and TRBJ2-3; 7 positions agree with TRBD1. V shed 3 bases and J 5 bases; nucleotides not matched to a gene: 5. Germline V lookup: CDR1 SEHNR, CDR2 FQNEAQ (reference sequence). The CDR3 is 14 amino acids. The CDR3 DNA reads TGTGCCAGCAGCTTCGGACAGGACAAAGATACGCAGTATTTT. Translating gives CASSFGQDKDTQYF.

This clonotype occurred many times. The gene calls are TRBV7-2 and TRBJ2-7; 7 nucleotides align to TRBD2. The V segment lost 2 bases and the J segment 3 bases; nucleotides outside the gene matches: 4. Germline V CDR1 and CDR2: SGHTA, FQGNSA. The CDR3 is 14 residues long. The CDR3 DNA is TGTGCCAGCAGCTTATATGGGGGGGGCTACGAGCAGTACGTC. It translates to CASSLYGGGYEQYV.

This clonotype was counted at least ten times. This chain links TRBV28 with TRBJ2-2, with 7 bases that match TRBD1. Germline assignment: CDR1 MDHEN and CDR2 SYDVKM. J gave up 1 base and V 5 bases, and 7 bases lay outside the gene matches. This CDR3 has 16 amino acids. In DNA, the CDR3 is TGTGCCAGCAGTCCATGGACAGGAAGGAACACCGGGGAGCTGTTTTTT. Translating it yields CASSPWTGRNTGELFF.

This clonotype was counted only a few times. The rearrangement uses TRBV28 and TRBJ1-2, with D tentatively TRBD1 (6 bases). Germline CDR1 reads MDHEN; CDR2 reads SYDVKM. There are 14 residues in the CDR3. The V end lost 4 bases, the J end lost 6 bases, and 15 bases lay between the germline ends. The CDR3 sequence: CASSSSVRGDGYTF. The CDR3 DNA is TGTGCCAGCAGTTCCTCAGTGAGGGGGGATGGCTACACCTTC.

In its sample, this clonotype was seen many times. Here the CDR3 reads CAISVRGGGQGQETQYF. Here the CDR3 DNA reads TGTGCCATCAGTGTACGAGGAGGGGGACAGGGACAAGAGACCCAGTACTTC. The chain carries TRBV10-3 and TRBJ2-5, with TRBD1 identical over 9 bases. The CDR3 sequence is 17 residues long. Trimming removed 4 bases from V and 2 bases from J; junction bases left unmatched: 11. Germline V gives CDR1 ENHRY, CDR2 SYGVKD.

This clonotype was observed at least ten times. This sequence joins TRBV7-9 and TRBJ2-3; TRBD2 agrees at 7 bases. Germline V gene data show CDR1 as SEHNR and CDR2 as FQNEAQ (reference sequence). The CDR3 extends over 16 amino acids. Germline trimming cut 8 bases from V and 3 bases from J; bases unmatched to any gene: 14. The DNA for the CDR3 is TGTGCCAGCTCCTCGGGCCAGCGGGGACCTACAGATACGCAGTATTTT. It translates to CASSSGQRGPTDTQYF.

This clonotype was recorded at least ten times. The chain combines TRBV7-9 with TRBJ2-7; 9 nucleotides match TRBD1. This CDR3 is 15 amino acids long. V gave up 6 bases and J gave up 4 bases; unmatched junction bases: 10. Germline CDR1 SEHNR, CDR2 FQNEAQ (reference sequence). CDR3 sequence (DNA): TGTGCCAGCAGGGGGTTCGGGACAGGGTTATACGAGCAGTACTTC. The encoded protein is CASRGFGTGLYEQYF.

This clonotype was seen a few times. The chain links TRBV7-3 to TRBJ2-2; TRBD1 matches at 11 bases. This CDR3 has 17 residues. Trimming at V came to 5 bases and at J to 7 bases, leaving 12 bases not matched to a gene. CDR1 and CDR2 from the germline V gene are SGHTA and FQGTGA. For the CDR3, the DNA is TGTGCCAGCAGCCCATCCGGACAGGGGGCGCCGAACGGGGAGCTGTTTTTT. It specifies CASSPSGQGAPNGELFF. Full variable domain (outside the CDR3, taken from reference TRBV7-3 and TRBJ2-2): GAGVSQTPSNKVTEKGKYVELRCDPISGHTALYWYRQSLGQGPEFLIYFQGTGAADDSGLPNDRFFAVRPEGSVSTLKIQRTERGDSAVYLCASSPSGQGAPNGELFFGEGSRLTVL.

The sample holds many counts of this clonotype. The CDR3 DNA sequence: TGTGCCAGCAGCCGGACTAGCGGGGAGTGGGATACGCAGTATTTT. Translating gives CASSRTSGEWDTQYF. The chain carries TRBV7-2 and TRBJ2-3, with TRBD2 identical over 12 bases. J gave up 6 bases and V 5 bases, and 6 bases lay outside the gene matches. This CDR3 contains 15 residues. Per the germline V gene, CDR1 is SGHTA and CDR2 is FQGNSA.

The table lists this clonotype with many counts. The V gene is TRBV6-5, the J gene TRBJ1-3; TRBD1 aligns across 7 bases. This CDR3 spans 17 amino acids. Germline loops: CDR1 MNHEY, CDR2 SVGAGI. Losses at the gene ends were 1 base for V and 0 bases for J; bases not matched to a gene: 6. The CDR3, as DNA: TGTGCCAGCAGTTACTGGGCATCAGGGGGCTCTGGAAACACCATATATTTT. This translates into CASSYWASGGSGNTIYF.

The chain recombines TRBV5-6 with TRBJ2-3; the D is unclear. CDR3 length: 13 residues. Germline V gene sequence: CDR1 SGHDT, CDR2 YYEEEE. V was shortened by 2 bases and J by 4 bases, with 8 bases between the two germline ends. Here the CDR3 reads CASSLGKSDTQYF. Written as DNA, the CDR3 is TGTGCCAGCAGCTTAGGGAAATCAGATACGCAGTATTTT.

This clonotype was seen at least ten times. V and J are TRBV28 and TRBJ2-3; tentative D call: TRBD1 (6 bases). Trimming pared 7 bases from V and 6 bases from J, leaving 8 bases between. Germline assignment: CDR1 MDHEN and CDR2 SYDVKM. There are 11 residues in the CDR3. CDR3 in DNA: TGTGCCAGCATACAGGGCGATACGCAGTATTTT. It yields the protein CASIQGDTQYF.

This clonotype was recorded many times. This chain's CDR3 is CASSEMGVQYV. The CDR3 region has the DNA TGTGCCAGCAGTGAGATGGGGGTGCAGTACGTC. The chain has TRBV2 and TRBJ2-7; TRBD1 or TRBD2 may be the D gene (5 bases each). This CDR3 spans 11 amino acids. The V end was cut by 3 bases, the J end by 9 bases, with 9 bases between. Germline CDR1 SNHLY, CDR2 FYNNEI.

This clonotype was seen at least ten times. The gene calls are TRBV7-8 and TRBJ1-3; TRBD1 matches 7 bases. The V gene end was trimmed by 3 bases and the J gene end by 6 bases; junction bases not matched to a gene: 8. This CDR3 comprises 15 residues. Germline CDR1 reads SGHVS; CDR2 reads FQNEAQ. This CDR3 reads CASSLEGTVVNTIYF. The CDR3 coding sequence is TGTGCCAGCAGCTTGGAAGGGACAGTGGTAAACACCATATATTTT.

This clonotype has a count of ten or more. The V call is TRBV5-6, the J call TRBJ2-7; 8 nucleotides agree with TRBD1. V lost 2 bases, J lost 3 bases, and 7 bases stayed unmatched. CDR3 length equals 15 residues. The germline gives CDR1 SGHDT, CDR2 YYEEEE. The CDR3 nucleotides are TGTGCCAGCAGCTTCGCGGCAGGGGGCTTCTACGAGCAGTACGTC. Protein product: CASSFAAGGFYEQYV.

The sample holds many counts of this clonotype. The chain couples TRBV7-2 to TRBJ1-1; no definite D call. V lost 2 bases, J lost 4 bases, and 8 bases lay in between. This CDR3 has 13 amino acids. Germline V gives CDR1 SGHTA, CDR2 FQGNSA. CDR3 sequence: CASSLPGITEAFF. The CDR3 DNA reads as TGTGCCAGCAGCTTACCAGGTATCACTGAAGCTTTCTTT.